The 21 T cell receptor beta chains in this list originate from one sample, sequenced in a study of monozygotic twins with inflammatory bowel disease. TCRdb re-called the 5' RACE reads; one entry per CDR3 protein, DNA not given. This sample's clone table lists 330,000 or so distinct CDR3 sequences. The sample comprised blood. The origin of the receptors is a human donor with ulcerative colitis or Crohn's disease, or a healthy co-twin of an affected twin (not recorded which).

V and J are TRBV12-3 or TRBV12-4 and TRBJ2-7. This CDR3 has 14 amino acids. The CDR3 protein is CASSFQGGTYEQYF.

The chain recombines TRBV15 with TRBJ1-5. The CDR3 has 12 residues. Germline lookup yields CDR1 LNHNV and CDR2 YYDKDF (reference sequence). The CDR3 here is CATSRGDQPQHF.

The chain employs TRBV7-2 and TRBJ2-5; without DNA, the TCRdb call of TRBD1 cannot be checked. The V gene's germline CDR1 is SGHTA and CDR2 FQGNSA. This CDR3 is 15 amino acids long. CDR3 residues: CASSLSTGGRETQYF. Complete variable domain (other parts from reference TRBV7-2 and TRBJ2-5): GAGVSQSPSNKVTEKGKDVELRCDPISGHTALYWYRQSLGQGLEFLIYFQGNSAPDKSGLPSDRFSAERTGGSVSTLTIQRTQQEDSAVYLCASSLSTGGRETQYFGPGTRLLVL.

V usage is TRBV5-6 and J usage is TRBJ2-5; TCRdb proposes TRBD2, but this gene call is untestable without DNA. CDR3 length: 15 amino acids. Germline CDR1 reads SGHDT; CDR2 reads YYEEEE. CDR3 loop: CASSLLGTAEETQYF.

The chain has TRBV2 and TRBJ2-5; TCRdb's assignment of TRBD1 cannot be checked, as there is no DNA. This CDR3 is 14 amino acids long. The germline V gene has CDR1 SNHLY and CDR2 FYNNEI. This CDR3 reads CASIKGGNQETQYF.

V and J are TRBV7-9 and TRBJ2-7; the D call from TCRdb, TRBD1, cannot be confirmed without DNA. The CDR3 runs to 12 residues. CDR1 is SEHNR and CDR2 is FQNEAQ in the germline V gene (reference sequence). The CDR3 reads CVLGQVSYEQYF. Based on the CDR3 plus reference TRBV7-9 and TRBJ2-7, the full variable domain is DTGVSQNPRHKITKRGQNVTFRCDPISEHNRLYWYRQTLGQGPEFLTYFQNEAQLEKSRLLSDRFSAERPKGSFSTLEIQRTEQGDSAMYLCVLGQVSYEQYFGPGTRLTVT.

This chain's CDR3 is CASSLSGVGHNEQFF. V usage is TRBV5-1 and J usage is TRBJ2-1; TCRdb designates TRBD1, a call that cannot be tested without DNA. The CDR3 has 15 residues. CDR1 and CDR2 (germline): SGHRS, YFSETQ.

This chain connects TRBV12-3 or TRBV12-4 to TRBJ2-1; lacking DNA, the TRBD2 call made by TCRdb goes unchecked. The CDR3 loop spans 13 amino acids. CDR3 loop: CASSLLAGGEQFF.

The genes are TRBV29-1 and TRBJ1-6; absent DNA, TCRdb's TRBD1 call cannot be checked. This CDR3 has 14 amino acids. CDR1 and CDR2 (germline): SQVTM, ANQGSEA. The CDR3 sequence: CSAKTGERHSPLHF.

The V and J genes are TRBV20-1 and TRBJ2-7; TCRdb names TRBD1, which stays unverified in the absence of DNA. Per germline, CDR1 DFQATT and CDR2 SNEGSKA (reference sequence). CDR3 length: 14 residues. CDR3 protein: CSARISQGAYEQYF.

This sequence joins TRBV12-3 or TRBV12-4 and TRBJ1-1; TCRdb gives TRBD1 as the D gene, but with no DNA this cannot be confirmed. This CDR3 region has 14 residues. The CDR3 reads CASRVTEMNTEAFF.

J is TRBJ2-3 and V is TRBV10-3; TCRdb designates TRBD2, a call that cannot be tested without DNA. In germline, CDR1 is ENHRY, CDR2 SYGVKD. The CDR3 totals 16 residues. The CDR3 region is CAISLLAGGPADTQYF.

V is TRBV7-9 and J is TRBJ1-2; TCRdb gives TRBD1 as the D gene, but with no DNA this cannot be confirmed. The CDR3 spans 15 residues. Per germline, CDR1 SEHNR and CDR2 FQNEAQ (reference sequence). This CDR3 reads CASSFLLDRYYGYTF.

The V gene is TRBV4-3, the J gene TRBJ1-5; as DNA is missing, the TRBD1 call by TCRdb cannot be tested. Germline V gene lookup returns CDR1 LGHNA and CDR2 YSLEER. The CDR3 is made up of 15 amino acids. The CDR3 is CASSQDGPGGQPQHF.

The V call is TRBV7-6, the J call TRBJ2-7; TCRdb's D gene call, TRBD1, goes unchecked for lack of DNA. This CDR3 has 15 amino acids. In germline, CDR1 is SGHVS, CDR2 FNYEAQ. CDR3 loop: CASSGGRTGPYEQYF.

This chain joins TRBV5-5 and TRBJ2-2. Germline-derived CDR1 and CDR2 are SGHKS and YYEKEE (reference sequence). This CDR3 has 12 residues. The CDR3 loop is CASSAATGGVFF.

The V gene is TRBV29-1, the J gene TRBJ2-1; TCRdb gives TRBD1 as the D gene, but with no DNA this cannot be confirmed. This CDR3 is built from 13 residues. CDR1 and CDR2 (germline): SQVTM, ANQGSEA. The CDR3 spells CSATRDREGEQFF.

V is TRBV12-3 or TRBV12-4 and J is TRBJ2-7; TCRdb's D call of TRBD1 is untestable without DNA. The CDR3 loop spans 16 amino acids. This CDR3 reads CASSSRDRGFSYEQYF.

The V and J genes are TRBV6-2 or TRBV6-3 and TRBJ2-3; as DNA is missing, the TRBD2 call by TCRdb cannot be tested. Per germline, CDR1 MNHEY and CDR2 SVGEGT. There are 14 residues in the CDR3. The CDR3 loop is CASKPGLAEDTQYF.

This CDR3 is CASSLGSGNGNTQYF. The gene calls are TRBV7-6 and TRBJ2-3; the TCRdb D gene call, TRBD2, has no DNA to confirm it. Germline V gene lookup returns CDR1 SGHVS and CDR2 FNYEAQ. The CDR3 runs to 15 residues.

The chain links TRBV6-2 or TRBV6-3 to TRBJ2-7; TCRdb's assignment of TRBD1 cannot be checked, as there is no DNA. Germline assignment: CDR1 MNHEY and CDR2 SVGEGT. The CDR3 spans 18 residues. The CDR3 protein is CASSYSNSDSKSSYEQYF.